What follows are 30 T cell receptor beta chains derived from one specimen sequenced in a study of blood T cell repertoires in COVID-19. This table comes from immunoSEQ multiplex PCR, and its TCRdb copy is limited to in-frame clones, with some not included. The sample has roughly 50,000 clones, 70% to 90% seen once. Material: peripheral blood. The receptors derive from a man between 65 and 85 years old with acute or convalescent COVID-19.

This chain joins TRBV2 and TRBJ2-2, with TRBD1 matching 7 bases. The CDR3 is 14 amino acids. The V gene end was trimmed by 6 bases and the J gene end by 0 bases; junction bases not matched to a gene: 1. Germline V gene lookup returns CDR1 SNHLY and CDR2 FYNNEI. The CDR3 DNA reads TGTGCCAGCAGGGGGACAGCGAACACCGGGGAGCTGTTTTTT. Its protein product is CASRGTANTGELFF.

The rearrangement joins TRBV5-1 to TRBJ2-1, with 8 bases matching TRBD1. After removal of 4 bases from V and 6 bases from J, the junction contained 15 bases not matched to a gene. CDR1 is SGHRS and CDR2 is YFSETQ in the germline V gene. CDR3 length: 17 residues. Here the CDR3 DNA reads TGCGCCAGCAGCATTACTGGGGACAGGCACCTCCCCAATGAGCAGTTCTTC. Encoded protein: CASSITGDRHLPNEQFF.

The V gene is TRBV18, the J gene TRBJ1-5; D might be TRBD1 (6 bases). The ends were cut back, 3 bases at V and 3 bases at J, with 9 bases in the middle. The CDR3 contains 14 residues. In germline, CDR1 is KGHSH, CDR2 LQKENI. CDR3 protein: CASSPTGTNQPQHF. The CDR3 coding sequence is TGTGCCAGCTCACCGACAGGAACCAATCAGCCCCAGCATTTT.

The gene calls are TRBV7-9 and TRBJ1-2; the D is unclear. Germline-derived CDR1 and CDR2 are SEHNR and FQNEAQ (reference sequence). The CDR3 is 16 residues long. V was clipped by 7 bases and J by 7 bases, with 25 bases between them. The CDR3 DNA is TGTGCCAGCATCTCCGGGGAAACCCAAATGTTTCTTGGCTACACCTTC. Its translation: CASISGETQMFLGYTF.

V is TRBV4-2 and J is TRBJ2-5; weak D call: TRBD2 (5 bases). The CDR3 contains 16 residues. Germline assignment: CDR1 LGHNA and CDR2 YNFKEQ. Trimming left V 0 bases short and J 2 bases short, with 13 bases between. CDR3 DNA sequence: TGTGCCAGCAGCCAAGATAGAGGGCGGTTACAAGAGACCCAGTACTTC. Translating gives CASSQDRGRLQETQYF.

CDR3 residues: CASRGAGGRDTQYF. The CDR3 DNA is TGTGCCAGCAGAGGAGCGGGGGGGCGGGATACGCAGTATTTT. The V call is TRBV27, the J call TRBJ2-3; 10 bases map to TRBD2. CDR3 size: 14 residues. Trimming cost V 6 bases and J 6 bases; bases outside gene matches: 6. Germline V gene sequence: CDR1 MNHEY, CDR2 SMNVEV (reference sequence).

The chain combines TRBV1 with TRBJ1-6; the D call in the table, TRBD1, was not verified against the DNA. TRBV1 is a recognized pseudogene. CDR3 length equals 13 residues. The chain's CDR3 is CTSSQGGLAPLHF. For the CDR3, the DNA is TGCACCAGCAGCCAAGGGGGCTTGGCACCCCTCCACTTT.

The chain recombines TRBV11-2 with TRBJ2-5; 9 positions agree with TRBD1. Germline trimming cut 1 base from V and 5 bases from J; bases unmatched to any gene: 8. CDR1 is SGHAT and CDR2 is FQNNGV in the germline V gene. The CDR3 is 16 amino acids. The CDR3 protein is CASSLVPGQGVETQYF. The CDR3 DNA reads as TGTGCCAGCAGCTTAGTTCCGGGACAGGGAGTGGAGACCCAGTACTTC.

The V gene is TRBV6-1, the J gene TRBJ1-5, with 8 bases matching TRBD1. The CDR3 runs 18 residues. Germline CDR1 MNHNS, CDR2 SASEGT. V was pared by 4 bases and J by 6 bases, with 17 bases of the junction left unmatched. The CDR3 nucleotides are TGTGCCAGCAGTGCTCCGAGGACAGGGACGGTGTCGGGTCAGCCCCAGCATTTT. As protein: CASSAPRTGTVSGQPQHF.

The chain links TRBV5-4 to TRBJ2-7, with a tentative D call TRBD2 (6 bases). Germline V CDR1 and CDR2: SGHNT, YYREEE (reference sequence). The CDR3 is 14 amino acids. The V and J ends lost 3 bases and 4 bases respectively, with 14 bases between them. Here the CDR3 reads CASSSPGLLYEQYF. The CDR3 DNA reads as TGTGCCAGCAGCTCACCGGGACTCTTATACGAGCAGTACTTC.

The chain links TRBV7-3 to TRBJ2-1, with 10 bases fitting TRBD2. The junction had 7 bases not matched to a gene; V was cut back by 4 bases and J by 7 bases. Germline V CDR1 and CDR2: SGHTA, FQGTGA. This CDR3 is 15 amino acids long. The CDR3: CASSSLAGAGNEQFF. CDR3 DNA: TGTGCCAGCAGCTCCCTAGCGGGGGCAGGGAATGAGCAGTTCTTC. Full variable domain (outside the CDR3, taken from reference TRBV7-3 and TRBJ2-1): GAGVSQTPSNKVTEKGKYVELRCDPISGHTALYWYRQSLGQGPEFLIYFQGTGAADDSGLPNDRFFAVRPEGSVSTLKIQRTERGDSAVYLCASSSLAGAGNEQFFGPGTRLTVL.

The V call is TRBV29-1, the J call TRBJ1-2, with D unclear. This CDR3 contains 12 residues. With 1 base removed from V and 7 bases from J, the gap between germline ends came to 10 bases. The germline CDR1 and CDR2 sequences are SQVTM and ANQGSEA. The CDR3 nucleotides are TGCAGCGTTGAAGTCGGGGTGGGTGGCTACACCTTC. It is translated as CSVEVGVGGYTF.

This clone is a singleton in its sample. The chain combines TRBV11-3 with TRBJ2-6; D is perhaps TRBD1 (6 bases). The CDR3 loop spans 16 amino acids. Germline V lookup: CDR1 SGHNT, CDR2 YENEEA. V shed 5 bases and J shed 1 base, with 12 bases lying between them. For the CDR3, the DNA is TGTGCCAGCAGCCCCCGGCAGGGGTCTGGGGCCAACGTCCTGACTTTC. Protein sequence: CASSPRQGSGANVLTF.

The CDR3 is CAISSQDIYNYGYTF. CDR3 DNA sequence: TGTGCCATCAGTTCCCAGGACATATATAACTATGGCTACACCTTC. The chain recombines TRBV10-3 with TRBJ1-2; D may be TRBD1 (5 bases). Germline CDR1 and CDR2: ENHRY and SYGVKD. The CDR3 contains 15 residues. V gave up 5 bases and J gave up 1 base, with 14 bases separating them.

The CDR3 spells CASAPAVNTEAFF. CDR3 sequence (DNA): TGTGCTAGTGCCCCGGCGGTAAACACTGAAGCTTTCTTT. The gene calls are TRBV12-5 and TRBJ1-1; D is unclear. CDR3 length: 13 amino acids. Trimming removed 7 bases from V and 2 bases from J, with 11 bases in between. The V gene's germline CDR1 is LGHNT and CDR2 FRNRAP.

This sequence joins TRBV5-4 and TRBJ1-2, with D unresolved. Germline V lookup: CDR1 SGHNT, CDR2 YYREEE (reference sequence). There are 16 residues in the CDR3. The V end was cut by 0 bases, the J end by 4 bases, with 16 bases between. The DNA for the CDR3 is TGTGCCAGCAGCTTGGCCGGTCGGGGTCAAGGCTATGGCTACACCTTC. Residues: CASSLAGRGQGYGYTF.

The rearrangement links TRBV6-5 to TRBJ2-6; D not resolved. Germline lookup yields CDR1 MNHEY and CDR2 SVGAGI. This CDR3 has 14 residues. The V and J ends lost 11 bases and 4 bases respectively, with 15 bases between them. The CDR3 DNA is TGTGCCTCCACATCGCCAGTAGGGGCCAACGTCCTGACTTTC. This gives the protein CASTSPVGANVLTF.

The sample holds a few counts of this clone. V gene TRBV20-1 combines with J gene TRBJ2-1; a possible D gene is TRBD2 (5 bases). Trimming cost V 3 bases and J 0 bases, with 15 bases left between them. The CDR3 consists of 16 residues. Germline values: CDR1 DFQATT, CDR2 SNEGSKA (reference sequence). The CDR3 coding sequence is TGCAGTGCTAGTCAAGCGGACGGGTACTCCTACAATGAGCAGTTCTTC. It yields the protein CSASQADGYSYNEQFF.

The chain carries TRBV18 and TRBJ2-1; 11 positions agree with TRBD2. Germline V gene lookup returns CDR1 KGHSH and CDR2 LQKENI. Unmatched junction bases numbered 9, after V lost 5 bases and J lost 9 bases. CDR3 size: 15 residues. The CDR3 coding sequence is TGTGCCAGCTCATATAGCGGGGGGGCCGCAGGTGAGCAGTTCTTC. As protein: CASSYSGGAAGEQFF.

The chain uses TRBV6-5 and TRBJ1-3; D possibly corresponds to TRBD1 (5 bases). Trimming took 2 bases from V and 0 from J, leaving 11 bases between them. The CDR3 sequence is 16 residues long. The V gene's germline CDR1 is MNHEY and CDR2 SVGAGI. CDR3 in amino acids: CASSYDSPISGNTIYF. The CDR3 nucleotides read TGTGCCAGCAGTTACGACAGCCCCATCTCTGGAAACACCATATATTTT.

This chain connects TRBV9 to TRBJ2-1; 7 positions match TRBD1. The CDR3 sequence is 15 residues long. Trimming removed 3 bases from V and 1 base from J; junction bases left unmatched: 4. Germline V gene data show CDR1 as SGDLS and CDR2 as YYNGEE. The CDR3 loop is CASSAQGDSYNEQFF. For the CDR3, the DNA is TGTGCCAGCAGCGCTCAGGGGGATTCCTACAATGAGCAGTTCTTC.

The CDR3 reads CASSLGTWTGVAEAFF. The CDR3, as DNA: TGTGCCAGCAGCTTAGGAACTTGGACAGGGGTCGCTGAAGCTTTCTTT. V is TRBV7-9 and J is TRBJ1-1, with 9 bases aligning to TRBD1. The germline CDR1 and CDR2 sequences are SEHNR and FQNEAQ (reference sequence). Trimming cost V 1 base and J 6 bases; bases outside gene matches: 9. There are 16 residues in the CDR3. Full variable domain (missing parts from reference TRBV7-9 and TRBJ1-1): DTGVSQNPRHKITKRGQNVTFRCDPISEHNRLYWYRQTLGQGPEFLTYFQNEAQLEKSRLLSDRFSAERPKGSFSTLEIQRTEQGDSAMYLCASSLGTWTGVAEAFFGQGTRLTVV.

The chain is built from TRBV7-6 and TRBJ1-5; D not resolved. Deletions cut 1 base from V and 1 base from J, with 8 bases between. CDR1 and CDR2 from the germline V gene are SGHVS and FNYEAQ. The CDR3 sequence is 15 residues long. The CDR3 spells CASSLGGNSNQPQHF. The CDR3 nucleotides read TGTGCCAGCAGCTTAGGAGGGAACAGCAATCAGCCCCAGCATTTT. The whole variable domain, remainder taken from reference TRBV7-6 and TRBJ1-5, is GAGVSQSPRYKVTKRGQDVALRCDPISGHVSLYWYRQALGQGPEFLTYFNYEAQQDKSGLPNDRFSAERPEGSISTLTIQRTEQRDSAMYRCASSLGGNSNQPQHFGDGTRLSIL.

The chain uses TRBV18 and TRBJ1-1; the D is unclear. V dropped 0 bases and J dropped 0 bases, with 8 bases sitting between them. In germline, CDR1 is KGHSH, CDR2 LQKENI. The length of the CDR3 is 15 residues. The CDR3 DNA is TGTGCCAGCTCACCACCGGAAACTATGAACACTGAAGCTTTCTTT. It is translated as CASSPPETMNTEAFF.

The chain combines TRBV7-2 with TRBJ2-5, with a weak D call TRBD1 (5 bases). CDR1 and CDR2 from the germline V gene are SGHTA and FQGNSA. The CDR3 is 15 amino acids. The germline V and J ends were trimmed by 1 base and 2 bases, with 11 bases remaining between them. The CDR3 nucleotides read TGTGCCAGCAGCTTAGGATTTAGGGGACAAGAGACCCAGTACTTC. This encodes CASSLGFRGQETQYF.

The rearrangement uses TRBV29-1 and TRBJ1-6; 8 nucleotides line up with TRBD1. Germline V gene sequence: CDR1 SQVTM, CDR2 ANQGSEA. CDR3 length: 13 amino acids. V lost 7 bases to trimming and J lost 7 bases; unmatched junction nucleotides: 6. CDR3 sequence (DNA): TGCAGCGCTCGAGGACAGGGCAATTCACCCCTCCACTTT. Its protein product is CSARGQGNSPLHF. Using reference TRBV29-1 and TRBJ1-6 for the parts outside the CDR3, the full variable domain is SAVISQKPSRDICQRGTSLTIQCQVDSQVTMMFWYRQQPGQSLTLIATANQGSEATYESGFVIDKFPISRPNLTFSTLTVSNMSPEDSSIYLCSARGQGNSPLHFGNGTRLTVT.

This chain connects TRBV4-1 to TRBJ1-2; weak D call: TRBD1 (5 bases). Between the trimmed V and J ends, which lost 0 bases and 4 bases, there was a span of 18 bases. This CDR3 has 17 amino acids. CDR1 is MGHRA and CDR2 is YSYEKL in the germline V gene. In DNA form, the CDR3 reads TGCGCCAGCAGCCAAGATCCAGGGCAGGCGTTAGGCTATGGCTACACCTTC. This translates into CASSQDPGQALGYGYTF.

This clone was picked up one time. This chain joins TRBV6-5 and TRBJ2-7; 9 nucleotides match TRBD2. Unmatched junction bases numbered 9, after V lost 6 bases and J lost 3 bases. This CDR3 is 15 amino acids long. Germline loops: CDR1 MNHEY, CDR2 SVGAGI. The CDR3 loop is CASSRGLAKNYEQYV. Here the CDR3 DNA reads TGTGCCAGCAGCCGCGGACTAGCGAAGAACTACGAGCAGTACGTC.

This clone was seen more than once but under ten times. The rearrangement joins TRBV9 to TRBJ2-3; D is ambiguous. Trimming took 0 bases from V and 0 from J, leaving 5 bases between them. The CDR3 runs to 14 residues. The V gene's germline CDR1 is SGDLS and CDR2 YYNGEE. The CDR3 reads CASSVDLSTDTQYF. DNA of the CDR3: TGTGCCAGCAGCGTAGATCTCAGCACAGATACGCAGTATTTT.

The chain couples TRBV7-8 to TRBJ1-3; a weak D match, TRBD1 (5 bases). Germline CDR1 SGHVS, CDR2 FQNEAQ. This CDR3 is built from 15 residues. Between the trimmed V and J ends, which lost 4 bases and 0 bases, there was a span of 10 bases. The CDR3 sequence is CASSSQGLSGNTIYF. The CDR3 DNA follows: TGTGCCAGCAGCTCCCAGGGACTCTCTGGAAACACCATATATTTT.